Described below is a single T cell receptor (beta chain) sequence and its context. Its antigen is as yet unknown. This PCR relied on a set of 60 Vbeta primers and 13 Jbeta primers. The repertoire was sequenced with immunoSEQ multiplex PCR; TCRdb's copy has only in-frame clones and lacks some. The table lists 200,000 to 250,000 clones, approximately 80% of them singletons. V lost 3 bases to trimming and J lost 7 bases, with 21 bases between them. Per germline, CDR1 KGHSH and CDR2 LQKENI. CDR3 size: 16 residues. The data belong to a study of cytomegalovirus exposure and HLA in healthy donors. Findings of the study overall: Both high specificity and high sensitivity reportedly marked the classifier's diagnosis of cytomegalovirus status.

This cohort consisted of healthy bone marrow donors. Sequenced material: PBMCs. The sequence came from a man aged 40-50 years in good health and CMV-seronegative. The chain links TRBV18 to TRBJ1-1; TRBD1 might be the D (5 bases). CDR3 DNA: TGTGCCAGCTCACCGACTCTTCAGGGTAGCGGGAATGAAGCTTTCTTT. Translation: CASSPTLQGSGNEAFF.